Listed below are T cell receptor beta chains from one sample, sequenced in a study of T cell repertoires in cytomegalovirus infection. TCRdb reanalysed the reads using MiXCR and keeps one entry per CDR3 protein. Of about 740,000 distinct CDR3 sequences in the sample, 35% are singletons; the top ten hold roughly 2.9%. Material for sequencing was PBMCs. These receptors were obtained from a human donor in good health (CMV status not recorded). Some clones in this sample may be carry-over from other donors' samples. Each CDR3 is given with its conserved first and last residue. D genes are given only for firm matches. Size tells how often a clone was seen (once, few, many) or the class of an expanded clone, and some rows leave it out.

j_gene: TRBJ2-7; abundance: -; d_gene: TRBD2; v_gene: TRBV19; CDR3nt: TGTGCCAGTGGGGACCCGGGCAGCGGGAGTTACGAGCAGTACTTC; CDR3aa: CASGDPGSGSYEQYF
j_gene: TRBJ1-2; abundance: -; d_gene: -; v_gene: TRBV6-2/TRBV6-3; CDR3nt: TGTGCCAGCAGTTACTCAACGACGGGTTTGGGCTACACCTTC; CDR3aa: CASSYSTTGLGYTF
j_gene: TRBJ1-5; abundance: many; d_gene: TRBD1; v_gene: TRBV28; CDR3nt: TGTGCCAGCAGGACGGACAGGATTAATCAGCCCCAGCATTTT; CDR3aa: CASRTDRINQPQHF
j_gene: TRBJ2-3; abundance: many; d_gene: TRBD2; v_gene: TRBV7-8; CDR3nt: TGTGCCAGCAGCTTTGAAGTAGCGGGGGAACTTAGCACAGATACGCAGTATTTT; CDR3aa: CASSFEVAGELSTDTQYF
j_gene: TRBJ2-7; abundance: few; d_gene: TRBD1; v_gene: TRBV28; CDR3nt: TGTGCCAGCATTCCCGAGGGGGCTTACGAGCAGTACTTC; CDR3aa: CASIPEGAYEQYF
j_gene: TRBJ2-1; abundance: -; d_gene: -; v_gene: TRBV5-1; CDR3nt: TGCGCCAGCAGCTGGGTCGGGGGCTCCTACAATGAGCAGTTCTTC; CDR3aa: CASSWVGGSYNEQFF
j_gene: TRBJ2-1; abundance: -; d_gene: TRBD2; v_gene: TRBV7-2; CDR3nt: TGTGCCAGCAGCTTAGCCCGACTAGCCACGTTCTTC; CDR3aa: CASSLARLATFF
j_gene: TRBJ2-7; abundance: few; d_gene: -; v_gene: TRBV7-9; CDR3nt: TGTGCCAGCAGCTTCCCCCCGACCGATTCACCCTACGAGCAGTACTTC; CDR3aa: CASSFPPTDSPYEQYF
j_gene: TRBJ2-7; abundance: -; d_gene: TRBD2; v_gene: TRBV29-1; CDR3nt: TGCAGCGCCGGTCCTAGCGGGAGCCCGTACGACGAGCAGTACTTC; CDR3aa: CSAGPSGSPYDEQYF
j_gene: TRBJ1-6; abundance: -; d_gene: -; v_gene: TRBV11-2; CDR3nt: TGTGCCAGCAGCCAACACAGGGATTCACCCCTCCACTTT; CDR3aa: CASSQHRDSPLHF
j_gene: TRBJ2-3; abundance: few; d_gene: -; v_gene: TRBV14; CDR3nt: TGTGCCAGCAGCCAAAGGGGGGCTCCCACAGATACGCAGTATTTT; CDR3aa: CASSQRGAPTDTQYF
j_gene: TRBJ2-2; abundance: few; d_gene: TRBD1; v_gene: TRBV5-1; CDR3nt: TGCGCCAGCAGCTATTGGGACAGCCCCACCGGGGAGCTGTTTTTT; CDR3aa: CASSYWDSPTGELFF
j_gene: TRBJ1-2; abundance: -; d_gene: -; v_gene: TRBV10-3; CDR3nt: TGTGCCATCAGATCCGGGGGTGGCTATGGCTACACCTTC; CDR3aa: CAIRSGGGYGYTF
j_gene: TRBJ2-7; abundance: many; d_gene: -; v_gene: TRBV7-9; CDR3nt: TGTGCCAGCAGCTTGTCCGGGGCCTCCTACGAGCAGTACTTC; CDR3aa: CASSLSGASYEQYF
j_gene: TRBJ1-2; abundance: -; d_gene: -; v_gene: TRBV28; CDR3nt: TGTGCCAGCAGTTTATTTCGGGACCTATCTAACTATGGCTACACCTTC; CDR3aa: CASSLFRDLSNYGYTF
j_gene: TRBJ2-1; abundance: -; d_gene: -; v_gene: TRBV7-3; CDR3nt: TGTGCCAGCAGCTTAACTAGCGACCATGAGCAGTTCTTC; CDR3aa: CASSLTSDHEQFF
j_gene: TRBJ2-5; abundance: -; d_gene: -; v_gene: TRBV7-6; CDR3nt: TGTGCCACCCGCGATTTTCAAGAGACCCAGTACTTC; CDR3aa: CATRDFQETQYF
j_gene: TRBJ1-2; abundance: -; d_gene: TRBD1; v_gene: TRBV29-1; CDR3nt: TGCAGCGTGGACAGGTTATACTATGGCTACACCTTC; CDR3aa: CSVDRLYYGYTF
j_gene: TRBJ2-2; abundance: -; d_gene: TRBD2; v_gene: TRBV28; CDR3nt: TGTGCCAGCAGTACAAGCGGGAGGGCCACCGGGGAGCTGTTTTTT; CDR3aa: CASSTSGRATGELFF
j_gene: TRBJ2-6; abundance: few; d_gene: -; v_gene: TRBV7-9; CDR3nt: TGTGCCAGCAGCGTAACCCGGGACGTCAGCTCTGGGGCCAACGTCCTGACTTTC; CDR3aa: CASSVTRDVSSGANVLTF
j_gene: TRBJ2-3; abundance: -; d_gene: -; v_gene: TRBV14; CDR3nt: TGTGCCAGCAGCCCCATACGACAGAGGGGGTACACGGGTACCCAGTATTTT; CDR3aa: CASSPIRQRGYTGTQYF
j_gene: TRBJ2-3; abundance: -; d_gene: -; v_gene: TRBV5-6; CDR3nt: TGTGCCAGCAGCTTGTTGGGATTTTCTAGCACAGATACGCAGTATTTT; CDR3aa: CASSLLGFSSTDTQYF
j_gene: TRBJ2-7; abundance: -; d_gene: TRBD2; v_gene: TRBV6-6; CDR3nt: TGTGCCAGCAGTTACCGGACTAGCGGGAGGAGCTCCTACGAGCAGTACTTC; CDR3aa: CASSYRTSGRSSYEQYF
j_gene: TRBJ2-3; abundance: -; d_gene: -; v_gene: TRBV5-1; CDR3nt: TGCGCCAGCAGCCTCGGACAGATAACGCAGTATTTT; CDR3aa: CASSLGQITQYF
j_gene: TRBJ2-7; abundance: -; d_gene: TRBD1; v_gene: TRBV27; CDR3nt: TGTGCCAGCAGTTTAGTCCCGACAGGGATTTCCAACGAGCAGTACTTC; CDR3aa: CASSLVPTGISNEQYF
j_gene: TRBJ1-1; abundance: -; d_gene: TRBD1; v_gene: TRBV7-8; CDR3nt: TGTGCCAGCAGCTTTTACAGGGGGTCTAAGACAACTGAAGCTTTCTTT; CDR3aa: CASSFYRGSKTTEAFF
j_gene: TRBJ2-2; abundance: many; d_gene: -; v_gene: TRBV12-3/TRBV12-4; CDR3nt: TGTGCCAGCAGTCCGACGCCACTAGATGTCGGGGAGCTGTTTTTT; CDR3aa: CASSPTPLDVGELFF
j_gene: TRBJ1-3; abundance: few; d_gene: -; v_gene: TRBV12-3/TRBV12-4; CDR3nt: TGTGCCAGCAGTACAGGGACGGTCGGAAACACCATATATTTT; CDR3aa: CASSTGTVGNTIYF
j_gene: TRBJ2-1; abundance: many; d_gene: TRBD1; v_gene: TRBV7-2; CDR3nt: TGTGCCAGCAGCTCCAGGCAGGGACAGGTGAATGAGCAGTTCTTC; CDR3aa: CASSSRQGQVNEQFF
j_gene: TRBJ2-1; abundance: -; d_gene: -; v_gene: TRBV2; CDR3nt: TGTGCCAGCAGTTCATCACAGGGTGGGGAGCAGTTCTTC; CDR3aa: CASSSSQGGEQFF
j_gene: TRBJ2-7; abundance: few; d_gene: TRBD2; v_gene: TRBV5-1; CDR3nt: TGCGCCAGCAGCTCGGGACTAGCCGAAAGCTCCTACGAGCAGTACTTC; CDR3aa: CASSSGLAESSYEQYF
j_gene: TRBJ2-3; abundance: -; d_gene: -; v_gene: TRBV24-1; CDR3nt: TGTGCCATCGATTACTTTTCGAACAGGGAACTCACAGATACGCAGTATTTT; CDR3aa: CAIDYFSNRELTDTQYF
j_gene: TRBJ2-7; abundance: few; d_gene: -; v_gene: TRBV19; CDR3nt: TGTGCCAGTAGTACCACTGCGGGGAGCTCCTACGAGCAGTACTTC; CDR3aa: CASSTTAGSSYEQYF
j_gene: TRBJ1-1; abundance: few; d_gene: -; v_gene: TRBV6-5; CDR3nt: TGTGCCAGCAGTTACGCAGGGTCGGGCCGCTACACTGAAGCTTTCTTT; CDR3aa: CASSYAGSGRYTEAFF
j_gene: TRBJ2-3; abundance: few; d_gene: TRBD2; v_gene: TRBV20-1; CDR3nt: TGCAGTGCTAAGGGACTAGCGGCCTCCCGTACGCAGTATTTT; CDR3aa: CSAKGLAASRTQYF
j_gene: TRBJ2-1; abundance: -; d_gene: -; v_gene: TRBV19; CDR3nt: TGTGCCAGTCAAAACCGGGGGACGACCTACAATGAGCAGTTCTTC; CDR3aa: CASQNRGTTYNEQFF
j_gene: TRBJ1-5; abundance: few; d_gene: TRBD1; v_gene: TRBV5-5; CDR3nt: TGTGCCAGCAGCCGGGGACAGGGCTCATTAGCTAGCAATCAGCCCCAGCATTTT; CDR3aa: CASSRGQGSLASNQPQHF
j_gene: TRBJ1-1; abundance: -; d_gene: -; v_gene: TRBV5-1; CDR3nt: TGCGCCAGCAGCTTTTCAGGGCTAGAGGGTACTGAAGCTTTCTTT; CDR3aa: CASSFSGLEGTEAFF
j_gene: TRBJ2-7; abundance: -; d_gene: -; v_gene: TRBV11-2; CDR3nt: TGTGCCAGCAGCTTAGAGTTTGGTTACTCCTACGAGCAGTACTTC; CDR3aa: CASSLEFGYSYEQYF
j_gene: TRBJ1-4; abundance: -; d_gene: -; v_gene: TRBV20-1; CDR3nt: TGCAGTGCTCGCCAGCCAACTAATGAAAAACTGTTTTTT; CDR3aa: CSARQPTNEKLFF